A selection of T cell receptor beta chains follows, all from one sample in a study of vaccination and CD4 T cells after COVID-19. No antigen has been identified for these receptors. From the PCR reads, TCRdb called clonotypes with MiXCR, one entry per CDR3 protein. This table has 10,000 to 15,000 distinct CDR3 sequences, 47% appearing once. Sequenced material: CD4+ T cells from blood, cultured in vitro. The receptors shown here come from a human donor who had recovered from COVID-19. Both conserved end residues are part of each CDR3. A D gene is named only where the DNA matches it firmly. Only part of the rows carry a size: once, few, many, or a class if the clone is expanded.

cdr3_nt: TGTGCCAGCAGTGGAGGACAGGGGAAGTACAATCAGCCCCAGCATTTT
cdr3_aa: CASSGGQGKYNQPQHF
d_call: TRBD1
v_call: TRBV2
clone_size: -
j_call: TRBJ1-5

cdr3_nt: TGTGCCAGCAGTAAGGACCTGAACTATGGCTACACCTTC
cdr3_aa: CASSKDLNYGYTF
d_call: -
v_call: TRBV6-1
clone_size: -
j_call: TRBJ1-2

cdr3_nt: TGTGCCAGCAACCGGCCTGGGCAATCCCAGCATTTT
cdr3_aa: CASNRPGQSQHF
d_call: -
v_call: TRBV6-2/TRBV6-3
clone_size: few
j_call: TRBJ1-5

cdr3_nt: TGCGCCAGCAGCTATGGACAGGGGCGCCAAGAGACCCAGTACTTC
cdr3_aa: CASSYGQGRQETQYF
d_call: TRBD1
v_call: TRBV5-1
clone_size: -
j_call: TRBJ2-5

cdr3_nt: TGCAGTGCTAGAGATCCGCCAGGGGGCTACGAGCAGTACTTC
cdr3_aa: CSARDPPGGYEQYF
d_call: TRBD1
v_call: TRBV20-1
clone_size: -
j_call: TRBJ2-7

cdr3_nt: TGTGCTAGTGGGGGAGCGCTGATAGCTTTCTTT
cdr3_aa: CASGGALIAFF
d_call: -
v_call: TRBV12-5
clone_size: few
j_call: TRBJ1-1

cdr3_nt: TGTGCCAGCAGCAACCAACTAGCGGGAGTGTACAATGAGCAGTTCTTC
cdr3_aa: CASSNQLAGVYNEQFF
d_call: TRBD2
v_call: TRBV7-2
clone_size: -
j_call: TRBJ2-1

cdr3_nt: TGTGCCAGCAGCTTGGCCCCCCAGGGAGATTCACCCCTCCACTTT
cdr3_aa: CASSLAPQGDSPLHF
d_call: -
v_call: TRBV5-4
clone_size: -
j_call: TRBJ1-6

cdr3_nt: TGTGCCAGCAGGTCTGGACAGGGAAAGTACTTC
cdr3_aa: CASRSGQGKYF
d_call: TRBD1
v_call: TRBV25-1
clone_size: few
j_call: TRBJ2-7

cdr3_nt: TGTGCCAGCAGCCCCCTTGGAGGGGGCACCAATTCACCCCTCCACTTT
cdr3_aa: CASSPLGGGTNSPLHF
d_call: TRBD1
v_call: TRBV7-9
clone_size: few
j_call: TRBJ1-6

cdr3_nt: TGTGCCAGCAGCTTAGAAACGGGAGCGAACTATGGCTACACCTTC
cdr3_aa: CASSLETGANYGYTF
d_call: -
v_call: TRBV7-2
clone_size: -
j_call: TRBJ1-2

cdr3_nt: TGTGCCAGCAGTCCACGACAGGGGTCAGGCAATGGCTACACCTTC
cdr3_aa: CASSPRQGSGNGYTF
d_call: TRBD1
v_call: TRBV27
clone_size: -
j_call: TRBJ1-2

cdr3_nt: TGTGCCAGCAGCCAAGGCGCAGGGGTTTTTAATTCACCCCTCCACTTT
cdr3_aa: CASSQGAGVFNSPLHF
d_call: -
v_call: TRBV3-1
clone_size: -
j_call: TRBJ1-6

cdr3_nt: TGTGCCAGCAGCTTAGGGGGGGCAGGACAAACTGAAGCTTTCTTT
cdr3_aa: CASSLGGAGQTEAFF
d_call: -
v_call: TRBV7-2
clone_size: -
j_call: TRBJ1-1

cdr3_nt: TGTGCCAGCAGCTCCAGGGACAATGAAAAACTGTTTTTT
cdr3_aa: CASSSRDNEKLFF
d_call: -
v_call: TRBV7-2
clone_size: -
j_call: TRBJ1-4

cdr3_nt: TGTGCCAGCAGCTCAAGCTCAGGGAGAGGCTCCTACGAGCAGTACTTC
cdr3_aa: CASSSSSGRGSYEQYF
d_call: -
v_call: TRBV2
clone_size: -
j_call: TRBJ2-7

cdr3_nt: TGTGCCAGTAGGGATATAAGGACAGGGAGATTGAGGGAAACTGAAGCTTTCTTT
cdr3_aa: CASRDIRTGRLRETEAFF
d_call: TRBD1
v_call: TRBV19
clone_size: -
j_call: TRBJ1-1

cdr3_nt: TGTGCCAGCATTCTAGCGGGAACAGATACGCAGTATTTT
cdr3_aa: CASILAGTDTQYF
d_call: TRBD2
v_call: TRBV12-3/TRBV12-4
clone_size: -
j_call: TRBJ2-3

cdr3_nt: TGTGCCAGTAGTATTGGCAGGGGCAGTACCTACGAGCAGTACTTC
cdr3_aa: CASSIGRGSTYEQYF
d_call: -
v_call: TRBV19
clone_size: -
j_call: TRBJ2-7

cdr3_nt: TGTGCCAGCAGCTTGGGGGGACTAGATACAGATACGCAGTATTTT
cdr3_aa: CASSLGGLDTDTQYF
d_call: TRBD2
v_call: TRBV5-4
clone_size: once
j_call: TRBJ2-3

cdr3_nt: TGTGCCAGCAGAAGGGACAGTGGCAATCAGCCCCAGCATTTT
cdr3_aa: CASRRDSGNQPQHF
d_call: TRBD1
v_call: TRBV6-1
clone_size: -
j_call: TRBJ1-5

cdr3_nt: TGTGCCAGCAGTTTGGACCAGTCCTCCTACAATGAGCAGTTCTTC
cdr3_aa: CASSLDQSSYNEQFF
d_call: -
v_call: TRBV5-4
clone_size: -
j_call: TRBJ2-1

cdr3_nt: TGTGCCAGCAGTAAACCGGGACGGTCGTCCTACGAGCAGTACTTC
cdr3_aa: CASSKPGRSSYEQYF
d_call: -
v_call: TRBV6-1
clone_size: -
j_call: TRBJ2-7

cdr3_nt: TGTGCCAGCTCATCGACTGTTGAAGGATCCTATGGCTACACCTTC
cdr3_aa: CASSSTVEGSYGYTF
d_call: -
v_call: TRBV18
clone_size: -
j_call: TRBJ1-2

cdr3_nt: TGTGCCAGCAGCTTGAACTCGGGACGACGGGAGCTGTTTTTT
cdr3_aa: CASSLNSGRRELFF
d_call: -
v_call: TRBV7-8
clone_size: few
j_call: TRBJ2-2

cdr3_nt: TGTGCCAGCAGGCTACCGGGACAGGGTCGCTACGAGCAGTACTTC
cdr3_aa: CASRLPGQGRYEQYF
d_call: TRBD1
v_call: TRBV6-1
clone_size: -
j_call: TRBJ2-7

cdr3_nt: TGCGCCAGCAGCCAAGATCGGACGGGCACGTCCTACGAGCAGTACTTC
cdr3_aa: CASSQDRTGTSYEQYF
d_call: -
v_call: TRBV4-1
clone_size: -
j_call: TRBJ2-7

cdr3_nt: TGTGCCAGCAAAAAGGACAGGGGCCAAGAGACCCAGTACTTC
cdr3_aa: CASKKDRGQETQYF
d_call: TRBD1
v_call: TRBV27
clone_size: -
j_call: TRBJ2-5

cdr3_nt: TGTGCCAGCAGCTTGCGAGCTTTTGAGCGGGGGCCTTACAATGAGCAGTTCTTC
cdr3_aa: CASSLRAFERGPYNEQFF
d_call: TRBD2
v_call: TRBV7-2
clone_size: -
j_call: TRBJ2-1

cdr3_nt: TGTGCCAGCTCACCAGCGACAGGGGGGATAAGAAAAAACATTCAGTACTTC
cdr3_aa: CASSPATGGIRKNIQYF
d_call: TRBD1
v_call: TRBV18
clone_size: -
j_call: TRBJ2-4

cdr3_nt: TGCAGCGCCAGACAGAGACTGACCTACGAGCAGTACTTC
cdr3_aa: CSARQRLTYEQYF
d_call: -
v_call: TRBV29-1
clone_size: -
j_call: TRBJ2-7

cdr3_nt: TGTGCCAGTAGTAGTGGGACAGGGGGCCGAACTGAAGCTTTCTTT
cdr3_aa: CASSSGTGGRTEAFF
d_call: TRBD1
v_call: TRBV19
clone_size: once
j_call: TRBJ1-1

cdr3_nt: TGTGCCAGCTGTCCCCGGGGCAATCAGCCCCAGCATTTT
cdr3_aa: CASCPRGNQPQHF
d_call: -
v_call: TRBV2
clone_size: -
j_call: TRBJ1-5

cdr3_nt: TGTGCCAGCAGTTTAGGAGGACTAACCAATGAGCAGTTCTTC
cdr3_aa: CASSLGGLTNEQFF
d_call: -
v_call: TRBV12-3/TRBV12-4
clone_size: once
j_call: TRBJ2-1

cdr3_nt: TGTGCCAGCAGTTTATCCTCCCCGAGCCCCGGCTACGAGCAGTACTTC
cdr3_aa: CASSLSSPSPGYEQYF
d_call: -
v_call: TRBV27
clone_size: -
j_call: TRBJ2-7

cdr3_nt: TGTGCCAGCAGCTTTGGGGGAAATGGGGCCAACGTCCTGACTTTC
cdr3_aa: CASSFGGNGANVLTF
d_call: -
v_call: TRBV5-8
clone_size: -
j_call: TRBJ2-6

cdr3_nt: TGTGCCAGCAGCATATTTAGGGAGGGGACCCAGTACTTC
cdr3_aa: CASSIFREGTQYF
d_call: TRBD2
v_call: TRBV7-9
clone_size: -
j_call: TRBJ2-5

cdr3_nt: TGTGCCAGCAGTTACTCGATGTCCCGCAACAAGGGCTACACCTTC
cdr3_aa: CASSYSMSRNKGYTF
d_call: -
v_call: TRBV6-5
clone_size: -
j_call: TRBJ1-2

cdr3_nt: TGTGCCAGTAGTATAGTAGGGTTCTCCTACAATGAGCAGTTCTTC
cdr3_aa: CASSIVGFSYNEQFF
d_call: -
v_call: TRBV19
clone_size: -
j_call: TRBJ2-1

cdr3_nt: TGTGCCAGCAGCTCTCAGGGGTTTGGCTACACCTTC
cdr3_aa: CASSSQGFGYTF
d_call: -
v_call: TRBV7-2
clone_size: -
j_call: TRBJ1-2

cdr3_nt: TGTGCCACCAGCAGAGATAAGAGTCAGGCCACCTACGAGCAGTACTTC
cdr3_aa: CATSRDKSQATYEQYF
d_call: -
v_call: TRBV15
clone_size: -
j_call: TRBJ2-7

cdr3_nt: TGTGCCAGCAGTTCTAGCGAAGAGACCCAGTACTTC
cdr3_aa: CASSSSEETQYF
d_call: -
v_call: TRBV6-5
clone_size: -
j_call: TRBJ2-5

cdr3_nt: TGTGCCAGCAGCCCCGGGGGAGTACCGAGGGAAGCTTTCTTT
cdr3_aa: CASSPGGVPREAFF
d_call: -
v_call: TRBV21-1
clone_size: few
j_call: TRBJ1-1

cdr3_nt: TGTGCCAGCAGGCGGGCCCCCGACGCCGGGGAGCTGTTTTTT
cdr3_aa: CASRRAPDAGELFF
d_call: -
v_call: TRBV27
clone_size: few
j_call: TRBJ2-2

cdr3_nt: TGCAGTGCTAGGTTAGGGATTAACACAGATACGCAGTATTTT
cdr3_aa: CSARLGINTDTQYF
d_call: -
v_call: TRBV20-1
clone_size: -
j_call: TRBJ2-3

cdr3_nt: TGTGCCAGCAGCCCCAGGGACAGTCCTTATAATTCACCCCTCCACTTT
cdr3_aa: CASSPRDSPYNSPLHF
d_call: TRBD1
v_call: TRBV28
clone_size: -
j_call: TRBJ1-6